This entry is about one T cell receptor (beta chain). A read error may produce the germline difference seen at one junction end. CDR3 length: 14 amino acids. Germline V gene data show CDR1 as SNHLY and CDR2 as FYNNEI. These data originate in a study of blood T cell repertoires in COVID-19. Whole-study context: Both acute and convalescent COVID-19 samples were obtained from the United States, Italy and Spain.

Clones were read by immunoSEQ multiplex PCR, and TCRdb kept only the in-frame ones, dropping some. This table has about 150,000 clones, about 80% appearing once. Participants were aged roughly 18 to 89 years, lived in around 22 US areas, and enrolled virtually. Before being deemed recovered, Cohort 3 donors had two negative PCRs, clearance, or symptom resolution. The sequence was obtained from a woman in her 50s who had recovered from COVID-19. Sequenced input: PBMCs or T cells enriched from blood (not recorded which). This rearrangement joins TRBV2 to TRBJ2-6, with a tentative D call TRBD1 (5 bases). Here the CDR3 DNA reads TGTGCCAGTAGTGGGGCTGCTGGGGCCAACGTCCTGACTTTC. Protein product: CASSGAAGANVLTF.